The rows below give T cell receptor beta chains drawn from one sample of a study of blood T cell repertoires in COVID-19. TCRdb keeps only in-frame clones here, not all; method: immunoSEQ multiplex PCR. The top ten clones hold approximately 3.6% of a sample with some 240,000 clones, 84% of them seen once. Sequencing was performed on PBMCs or T cells enriched from blood (not recorded which). These receptors came from a man over 45 who had recovered from COVID-19. Both conserved end residues are part of each CDR3. The D gene is left open where the match is weak. Not all rows give a size; the values are once, few, many and, for expanded clones, a class.

14 TRBJ2-1 TRBD1 NA TRBV5-6 TGTGCCAGCAGCTTGGGGACAGGGGGGCATGAGCAGTTCTTC CASSLGTGGHEQFF
13 TRBJ1-6 NA once TRBV7-9 TGTGCCAGCAGCAAAAACCGGAATTCACCCCTCCACTTT CASSKNRNSPLHF
15 TRBJ2-1 NA NA TRBV4-1 TGCGCCAGCAGCCAATTCGGGACACGGGTGAATGAGCAGTTCTTC CASSQFGTRVNEQFF
11 TRBJ2-7 NA NA TRBV12-3/TRBV12-4 TGTGCCAGCAGTTTAGTTAACGAGCAGTACTTC CASSLVNEQYF
15 TRBJ2-7 TRBD2 NA TRBV12-5 TGTGCTAGTGGTTTGCCCCGGGGAGGGGTGCACGAGCAGTACTTC CASGLPRGGVHEQYF
16 TRBJ2-1 TRBD2 NA TRBV9 TGTGCCAGCAGCGTAGGCGGGAGGGGCCCCTACAATGAGCAGTTCTTC CASSVGGRGPYNEQFF
13 TRBJ1-2 NA NA TRBV12-3/TRBV12-4 TGTGCCAGCAACCCGGGGGGGGACTATGGCTACACCTTC CASNPGGDYGYTF
14 TRBJ1-5 TRBD1 NA TRBV7-9 TGTGCCAGCAGCCTCGGACAGGGAGTGGTGCCCCAGCATTTT CASSLGQGVVPQHF
16 TRBJ1-1 NA NA TRBV6-5 TGTGCCAGCAGTTACTCTCGGGGAAGTACCTCGAACGAAGCTTTCTTT CASSYSRGSTSNEAFF
17 TRBJ2-2 NA once TRBV4-1 TGCGCCAGCAGCCAAGATCGTGGGGCAGGGTCGGCCGGGGAGCTGTTTTTT CASSQDRGAGSAGELFF
16 TRBJ2-6 NA NA TRBV19 TGTCCCAGTCGGACCGAAGGGGGGGAGGGGGCCAACGTCCTGACTTTC CPSRTEGGEGANVLTF
12 TRBJ2-7 NA NA TRBV7-8 TGTGCCAGCAGCCCCAGAAGTTACGAGCAGTACTTC CASSPRSYEQYF
14 TRBJ2-2 NA NA TRBV9 TGTGCCAGCAGCGCGACAGGGAACACCGGGGAGCTGTTTTTT CASSATGNTGELFF
15 TRBJ2-1 TRBD2 NA TRBV10-3 TGTGCCATCACCTATAGCGGGGGGGCGGCCAATGAGCAGTTCTTC CAITYSGGAANEQFF
14 TRBJ2-4 NA NA TRBV14 TGTGCCAGCAGCCAAGCCCGACTAGGGGCCCCTAGGTACTTC CASSQARLGAPRYF
14 TRBJ2-2 NA NA TRBV10-3 TGTGCCATCGGTCGGGGGTCCCCCACCGGGGAGCTGTTTTTT CAIGRGSPTGELFF
13 TRBJ2-7 NA NA TRBV5-1 TGCGCCAGCAGCTCCGGGCATCCCGCGGGGCAGTACTTC CASSSGHPAGQYF
15 TRBJ1-4 NA NA TRBV7-8 TGTGCCAGCAGCATAGCACAGGGCGTGAGTGAAAAACTGTTTTTT CASSIAQGVSEKLFF
20 TRBJ2-3 TRBD2 NA TRBV10-1 TGCGCCAGCAGTCCCGTGGGGCTAGCGGGAGGGCCGAGGGGCACAGATACGCAGTATTTT CASSPVGLAGGPRGTDTQYF
14 TRBJ1-2 NA NA TRBV6-5 TGTGCCAGCACTAGTGGAGGCGCCGGCTATGGCTACACCTTC CASTSGGAGYGYTF
16 TRBJ2-3 TRBD2 NA TRBV6-1 TGTGCCAGCAGTGAAGTGGGCGGGAGGTACACAGATACGCAGTATTTT CASSEVGGRYTDTQYF
13 TRBJ2-1 NA NA TRBV2 TGTGCCAGCAGAGCCGACACTTACAATGAGCAGTTCTTC CASRADTYNEQFF
18 TRBJ1-3 TRBD1 NA TRBV9 TGTGCCAGCAGCCCCCGCCTGGACAGGGGCCGGTCTGGAAACACCATATATTTT CASSPRLDRGRSGNTIYF
14 TRBJ2-7 NA few TRBV28 TGTGCCAGCACGGGGTCTAGCCACACCTACGAGCAGTACTTC CASTGSSHTYEQYF
13 TRBJ1-2 NA NA TRBV5-1 TGCGCCAGCAGCAGGGGGGGTAACTATGGCTACACCTTC CASSRGGNYGYTF
15 TRBJ2-7 NA NA TRBV3-1/TRBV3-2 TGTGCCAGCAGCAACTGGGCAGGCTTCTCCTACGAGCAGTACTTC CASSNWAGFSYEQYF
17 TRBJ2-2 TRBD2 NA TRBV5-5 TGTGCCAGCAGCCTACTCGCTAGCGGGAGGGCCGCGGGGGAGCTGTTTTTT CASSLLASGRAAGELFF